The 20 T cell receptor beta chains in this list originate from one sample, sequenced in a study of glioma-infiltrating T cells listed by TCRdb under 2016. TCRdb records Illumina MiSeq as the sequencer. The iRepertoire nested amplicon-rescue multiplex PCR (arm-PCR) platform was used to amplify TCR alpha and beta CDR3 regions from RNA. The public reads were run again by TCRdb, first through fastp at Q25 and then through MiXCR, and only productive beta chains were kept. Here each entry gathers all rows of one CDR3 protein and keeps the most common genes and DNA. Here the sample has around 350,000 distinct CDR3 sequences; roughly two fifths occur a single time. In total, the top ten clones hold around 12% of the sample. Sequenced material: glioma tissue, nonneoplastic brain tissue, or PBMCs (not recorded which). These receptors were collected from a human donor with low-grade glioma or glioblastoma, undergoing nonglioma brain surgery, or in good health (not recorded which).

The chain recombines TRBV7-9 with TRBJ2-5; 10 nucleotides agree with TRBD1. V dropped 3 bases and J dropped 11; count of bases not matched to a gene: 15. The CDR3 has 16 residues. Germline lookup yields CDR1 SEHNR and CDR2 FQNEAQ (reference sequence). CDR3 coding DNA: TGTGCCAGCAGCTTCAGACAGGGGGCCTCCTACAATGAGCAGTACTTC. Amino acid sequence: CASSFRQGASYNEQYF.

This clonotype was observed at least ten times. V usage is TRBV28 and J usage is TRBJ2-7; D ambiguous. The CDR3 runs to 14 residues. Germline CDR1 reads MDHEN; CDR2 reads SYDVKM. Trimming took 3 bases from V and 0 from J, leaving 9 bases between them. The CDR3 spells CASSFRATSYEQYF. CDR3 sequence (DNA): TGTGCCAGCAGTTTTCGGGCCACCTCCTACGAGCAGTACTTC.

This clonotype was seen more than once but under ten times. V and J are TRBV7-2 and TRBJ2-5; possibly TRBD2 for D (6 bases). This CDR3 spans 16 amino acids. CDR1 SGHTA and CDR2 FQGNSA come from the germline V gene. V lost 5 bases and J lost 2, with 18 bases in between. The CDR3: CASSPQWGGGQETQYF. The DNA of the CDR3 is TGTGCCAGCAGCCCGCAGTGGGGAGGTGGACAAGAGACCCAGTACTTC.

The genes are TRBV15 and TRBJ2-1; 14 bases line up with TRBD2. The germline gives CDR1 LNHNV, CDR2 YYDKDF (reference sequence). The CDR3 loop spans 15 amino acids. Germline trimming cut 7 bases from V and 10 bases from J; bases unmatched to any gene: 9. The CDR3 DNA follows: TGTGCCACCACCCCGGGACTAGCGGGAGCTGAGGAGCAGTTCTTC. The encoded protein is CATTPGLAGAEEQFF.

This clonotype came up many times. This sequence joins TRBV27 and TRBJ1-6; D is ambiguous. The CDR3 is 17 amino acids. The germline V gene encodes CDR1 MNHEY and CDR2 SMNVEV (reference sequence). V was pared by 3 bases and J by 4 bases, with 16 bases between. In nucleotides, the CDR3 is TGTGCCAGCAGTTTCCAACCCGGGATAGGGTATAATTCACCCCTCCACTTT. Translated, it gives CASSFQPGIGYNSPLHF.

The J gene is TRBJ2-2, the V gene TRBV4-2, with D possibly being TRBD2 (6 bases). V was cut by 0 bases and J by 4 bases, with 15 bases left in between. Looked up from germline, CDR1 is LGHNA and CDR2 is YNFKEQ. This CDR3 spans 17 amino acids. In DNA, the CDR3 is TGTGCCAGCAGCCAAGAGGTTCCGGGAGCGAGCACCGGGGAGCTGTTTTTT. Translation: CASSQEVPGASTGELFF.

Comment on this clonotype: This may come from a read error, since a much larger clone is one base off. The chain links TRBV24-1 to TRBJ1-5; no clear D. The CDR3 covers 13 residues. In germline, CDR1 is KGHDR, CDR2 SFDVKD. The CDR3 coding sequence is TGTGCCGCCAGTGATTCCTCAAGACAGCCCCAGCATTTT. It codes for CAASDSSRQPQHF.

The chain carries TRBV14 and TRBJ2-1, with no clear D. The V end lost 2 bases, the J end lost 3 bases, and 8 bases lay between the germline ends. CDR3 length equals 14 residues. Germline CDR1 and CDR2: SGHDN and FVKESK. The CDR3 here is CASSQTRNYNEQFF. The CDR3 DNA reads TGTGCCAGCAGCCAAACCAGAAACTACAATGAGCAGTTCTTC.

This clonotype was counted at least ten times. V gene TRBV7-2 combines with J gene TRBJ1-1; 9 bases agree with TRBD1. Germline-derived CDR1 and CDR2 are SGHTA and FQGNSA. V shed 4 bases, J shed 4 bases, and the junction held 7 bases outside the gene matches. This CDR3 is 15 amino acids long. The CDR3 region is CASSSGTGMGTEAFF. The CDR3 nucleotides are TGTGCCAGCAGCTCCGGGACAGGGATGGGCACTGAAGCTTTCTTT.

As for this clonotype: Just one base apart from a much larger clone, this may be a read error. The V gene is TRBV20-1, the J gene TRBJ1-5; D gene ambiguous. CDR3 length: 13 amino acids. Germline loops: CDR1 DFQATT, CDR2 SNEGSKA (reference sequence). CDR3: CSAATDSNQPQRF. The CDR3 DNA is TGCAGTGCTGCGACGGATAGCAATCAGCCCCAGCGTTTT.

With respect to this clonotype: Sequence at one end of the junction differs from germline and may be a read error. CDR3 DNA sequence: TGCGCCAGTTCCCAGGGGAAGAACTATGGCTACACCTTC. Residues: CASSQGKNYGYTF. The chain is built from TRBV18 and TRBJ1-2, with TRBD1 as a possible D gene (6 bases). Germline V gene lookup returns CDR1 KGHSH and CDR2 LQKENI. CDR3 length: 13 residues.

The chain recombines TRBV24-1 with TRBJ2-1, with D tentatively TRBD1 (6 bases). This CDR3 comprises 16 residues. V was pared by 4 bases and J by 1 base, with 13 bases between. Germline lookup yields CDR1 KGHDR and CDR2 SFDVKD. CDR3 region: CATSDRTGWSYNEQFF. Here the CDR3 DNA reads TGTGCCACCAGTGACCGAACAGGGTGGTCCTACAATGAGCAGTTCTTC.

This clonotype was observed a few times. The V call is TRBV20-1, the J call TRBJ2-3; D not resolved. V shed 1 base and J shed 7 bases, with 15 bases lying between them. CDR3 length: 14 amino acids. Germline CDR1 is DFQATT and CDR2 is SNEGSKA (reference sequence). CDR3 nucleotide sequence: TGCAGTGCTAGAGGGGCCGCGACCGGCTATACGCAGTATTTT. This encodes CSARGAATGYTQYF.

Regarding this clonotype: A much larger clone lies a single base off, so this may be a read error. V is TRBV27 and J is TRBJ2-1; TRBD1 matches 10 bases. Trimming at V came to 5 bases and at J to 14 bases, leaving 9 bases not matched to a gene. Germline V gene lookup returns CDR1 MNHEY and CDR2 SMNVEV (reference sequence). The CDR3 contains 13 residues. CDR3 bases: TGTGCCAGCAGTCAGACAGGGGGCTGGATTGAGTTCTTC. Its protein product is CASSQTGGWIEFF.

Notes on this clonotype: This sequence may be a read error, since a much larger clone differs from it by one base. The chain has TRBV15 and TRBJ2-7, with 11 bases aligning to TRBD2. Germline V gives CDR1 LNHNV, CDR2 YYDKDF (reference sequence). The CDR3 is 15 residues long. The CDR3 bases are TGTGCCACCAGCAGTACTAGCGGGAGAATTCACGAGCAGTGCTTC. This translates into CATSSTSGRIHEQCF.

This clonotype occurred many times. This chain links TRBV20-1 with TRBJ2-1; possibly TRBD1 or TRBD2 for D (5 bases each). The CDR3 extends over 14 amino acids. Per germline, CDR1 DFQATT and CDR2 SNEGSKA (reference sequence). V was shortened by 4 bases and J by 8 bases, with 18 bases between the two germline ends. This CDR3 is CSANTGLKGHEQFF. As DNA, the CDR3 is TGCAGTGCTAACACCGGGCTCAAGGGACATGAGCAGTTCTTC.

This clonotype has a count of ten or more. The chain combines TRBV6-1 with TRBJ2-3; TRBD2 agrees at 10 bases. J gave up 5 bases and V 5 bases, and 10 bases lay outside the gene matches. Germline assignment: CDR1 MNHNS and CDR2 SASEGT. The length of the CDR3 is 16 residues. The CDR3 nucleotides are TGTGCCAGCAGTTTTCATAGCGGGAGGAAGGAAGATACGCAGTATTTT. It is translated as CASSFHSGRKEDTQYF.

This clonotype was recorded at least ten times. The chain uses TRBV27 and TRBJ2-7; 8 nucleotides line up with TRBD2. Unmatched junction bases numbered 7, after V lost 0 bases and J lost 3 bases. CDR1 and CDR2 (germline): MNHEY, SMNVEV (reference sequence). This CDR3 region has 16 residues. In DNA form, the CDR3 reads TGTGCCAGCAGTTTATCGGGCGGGAGGAACCTCTACGAGCAGTACTTC. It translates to CASSLSGGRNLYEQYF.

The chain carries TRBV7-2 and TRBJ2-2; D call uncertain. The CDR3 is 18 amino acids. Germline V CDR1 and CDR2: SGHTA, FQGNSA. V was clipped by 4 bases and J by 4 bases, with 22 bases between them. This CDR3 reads CASSSTLAGLSFTGELFF. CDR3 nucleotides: TGTGCCAGCAGCTCCACGTTGGCAGGCCTAAGCTTCACCGGGGAGCTGTTTTTT.

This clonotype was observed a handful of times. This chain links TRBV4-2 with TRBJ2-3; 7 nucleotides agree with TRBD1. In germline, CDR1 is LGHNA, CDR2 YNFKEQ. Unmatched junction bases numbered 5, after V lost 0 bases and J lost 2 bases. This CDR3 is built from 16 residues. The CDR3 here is CASSQEQGIHTDTQYF. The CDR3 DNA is TGTGCCAGCAGCCAAGAACAGGGGATTCACACAGATACGCAGTATTTT.